The 18 T cell receptor beta chains below were found in one sample sequenced in a study of T cells expressing NK-cell markers. TCRdb reworked the 5' RACE reads into one entry per CDR3 protein, no DNA. The listing records about 460,000 distinct CDR3 sequences. Sequencing was done on a sample of blood T cells: a sorted CD56 or NKG2C T cell subset, CD4+ or CD8+ T cells, or bulk PBMC T cells (not recorded which). Source of these receptors: a woman between 50 and 59 years old in good health.

This chain uses TRBV18 with TRBJ2-1. The germline gives CDR1 KGHSH, CDR2 LQKENI. The CDR3 is 12 residues long. CDR3 protein: CASSAVNNEQFF.

The chain recombines TRBV27 with TRBJ2-3. Germline V gene lookup returns CDR1 MNHEY and CDR2 SMNVEV (reference sequence). The CDR3 is 14 amino acids. CDR3 loop: CASSFRHNTDTQYF.

The chain combines TRBV3-1 with TRBJ2-1; the D call from TCRdb, TRBD1, cannot be confirmed without DNA. The CDR3 runs 15 residues. Germline V gene lookup returns CDR1 LGHDT and CDR2 YNNKEL (reference sequence). CDR3 residues: CASSQVMGGTTEQFF.

This chain links TRBV29-1 with TRBJ2-3; TCRdb proposes TRBD1, but this gene call is untestable without DNA. CDR1 is SQVTM, CDR2 ANQGSEA, per germline. There are 17 residues in the CDR3. CDR3 amino acids: CSVEDGTRQILTDTQYF.

The CDR3 region is CAIRGDRDKTQYF. The V call is TRBV10-3, the J call TRBJ2-5; TCRdb's assignment of TRBD1 cannot be checked, as there is no DNA. Germline assignment: CDR1 ENHRY and CDR2 SYGVKD. This CDR3 has 13 amino acids.

This chain's CDR3 is CSGSSGGLNEQFF. The genes are TRBV20-1 and TRBJ2-1; TCRdb returns TRBD2, unconfirmable since there is no DNA. The germline V gene encodes CDR1 DFQATT and CDR2 SNEGSKA (reference sequence). This CDR3 spans 13 amino acids.

The rearrangement links TRBV20-1 to TRBJ1-1. Germline lookup yields CDR1 DFQATT and CDR2 SNEGSKA (reference sequence). This CDR3 has 11 residues. CDR3 in amino acids: CSAGWVTEAFF.

V and J are TRBV18 and TRBJ2-5; the D gene TCRdb calls, TRBD2, cannot be checked with no DNA. The V gene's germline CDR1 is KGHSH and CDR2 LQKENI. This CDR3 spans 15 amino acids. CDR3 sequence: CASTTSGRYQETQYF.

The rearrangement links TRBV12-3 or TRBV12-4 to TRBJ2-3; TCRdb's D gene call, TRBD2, goes unchecked for lack of DNA. This CDR3 region has 14 residues. The CDR3 region is CASSSGPEADTQYF.

The chain recombines TRBV15 with TRBJ2-1; the TCRdb D gene call, TRBD1, has no DNA to confirm it. Germline V CDR1 and CDR2: LNHNV, YYDKDF (reference sequence). The CDR3 runs to 15 residues. The CDR3 here is CATSREGTPNNEQFF.

V and J are TRBV3-1 and TRBJ2-5; TCRdb calls TRBD2, which cannot be checked without DNA. This CDR3 is 16 amino acids long. Germline loops: CDR1 LGHDT, CDR2 YNNKEL (reference sequence). CDR3 region: CASSQEAPGLQETQYF.

The chain is built from TRBV4-1 and TRBJ1-1. Germline CDR1 reads MGHRA; CDR2 reads YSYEKL. The CDR3 covers 15 residues. This chain's CDR3 is CASSQVPAGFRTAFF.

The chain uses TRBV29-1 and TRBJ2-3; the D call from TCRdb, TRBD2, cannot be confirmed without DNA. Germline CDR1 and CDR2: SQVTM and ANQGSEA. The CDR3 runs 14 residues. The CDR3 spells CSVRLAELTDTQYF.

This chain links TRBV27 with TRBJ2-1; TCRdb names TRBD2, which stays unverified in the absence of DNA. The CDR3 is made up of 15 amino acids. From germline, CDR1 is MNHEY and CDR2 SMNVEV (reference sequence). The CDR3 region is CASSRPSGSNNEQFF.

This chain links TRBV27 with TRBJ2-1; TCRdb's D call of TRBD2 is untestable without DNA. The germline gives CDR1 MNHEY, CDR2 SMNVEV (reference sequence). The CDR3 is made up of 17 amino acids. CDR3 loop: CASSLPPVGGRVNEQFF.

The rearrangement joins TRBV21-1 to TRBJ2-3; checking the TCRdb D call of TRBD2 is not possible without DNA. TRBV21-1 is flagged as a pseudogene. This CDR3 is 13 amino acids long. CDR3 amino acids: CASSEGPRSTQYF.

The chain has TRBV24-1 and TRBJ2-2; TCRdb selects TRBD1, and the lack of DNA leaves this call unchecked. The CDR3 consists of 13 residues. The germline CDR1 and CDR2 sequences are KGHDR and SFDVKD. CDR3 sequence: CATRDTATGELFF.

This chain joins TRBV7-9 and TRBJ2-3. The CDR3 runs to 15 residues. The germline V gene has CDR1 SEHNR and CDR2 FQNEAQ (reference sequence). CDR3 sequence: CASSLAVPGTDTQYF.